This TCR beta chain was documented in a study of a mutant IDH1 vaccine in newly diagnosed glioma (dated by TCRdb to about 2021). A note on the overall study: Eight vaccinations were administered to patients in weeks 1, 3, 5, 7, 11, 15, 19 and 23, corresponding to visits V03 through V10. Vaccination was initiated 4-6 weeks after radiotherapy alone, or concurrently with temozolomide cycles in the chemotherapy-containing groups. Of the roughly 33 treated patients, about 62% were male and 37.5% were female, and the mean age was approximately 40 years. Prior to enrollment, patients had been given standard therapy consisting of radiotherapy alone, temozolomide alone, or radiochemotherapy with temozolomide, with the combination given to most patients. Six visits were used for peripheral blood collection: V03 (baseline), V05, V07, V10, V12 and V13. Longitudinal TCRB deep sequencing was performed for fewer than 30 treated patients wherever samples were available for exploratory analyses. The investigation overall reported the following: Pseudoprogression appeared unrelated to alterations in the top peripheral T cell clonotypes detected by TCRB sequencing. The authors stated that sample limitations prevented analyses of patient blood samples from being reproduced. PBMC samples for TCRB deep sequencing were selected based on availability. Vaccine-induced immune responses across multiple MHC alleles were detected in approximately 93% of patients.

Library generation was performed with the immunoSEQ multiplex PCR assay. Rearranged TCR beta chain sequences were amplified with the hsTCRB Kit following the manufacturer's protocol. An Illumina MiSeq was used to sequence the TCRB libraries. As for the original processing: The proprietary platform of the kit vendor was used for demultiplexing, trimming and gene mapping. Entries here come from immuneACCESS through TCRdb and include only in-frame sequences with V and J called. Some clones fail to appear in such tables; in the studies checked, an unresolved V gene covers under half of the shortfall, and the cause of the remainder is unknown. The V and J calls and clone size were taken over from that table, and D and trimming were inferred from the DNA. Counted in this sample were approximately 79,000 clones; 75% to 90% of them appeared once. Over 0.7% of the sample is in the top ten clones. CDR1 and CDR2 (SGHRS, YFSETQ) derive from the germline V gene. The CDR3, cysteine through phenylalanine, is 16 amino acids long. Only the CDR3 region is kept as DNA, spanning 48 bases read in frame from base 1. V and J are trimmed by 0 bases and 2 bases, and the gene matches miss 7 bases of the junction.

The time point label corresponds to: week 23, last vaccination. Each vaccine dose was 300 ug of a 20-mer mutant IDH1 peptide in Montanide, given subcutaneously with topical imiquimod. All donors had newly diagnosed IDH1-mutant astrocytomas of WHO grade 3 or 4 that showed loss of nuclear ATRX. The samples were drawn from NOA16, a multicentre, single-arm, open-label phase I trial in Germany that tested a mutant IDH1 peptide vaccine in humans for the first time. Genomic DNA for TCRB sequencing was extracted from EDTA blood using the DNeasy Blood and Tissue Kit. Turning to this clone: Its antigen target is currently unknown. No base quality information exists; no much larger clone differs at one position.

The sequence came from a woman aged 45-65 years with glioma. The sequences come from PBMCs, collected from a glioma patient whose treatment included an IDH1 peptide vaccine. The chain joins TRBV5-1 to TRBJ2-5; 7 bases in the junction line up with TRBD2. The CDR3 has the sequence CASSLAVASGQETQYF. The DNA reads TGCGCCAGCAGCTTGGCCGTGGCTAGCGGACAAGAGACCCAGTACTTC.